The 8 T cell receptor beta chains in this list originate from one sample, sequenced in a study of immune cell composition in non-small cell lung cancer. Clones were read by immunoSEQ multiplex PCR, and TCRdb kept only the in-frame ones, dropping some. The sample lists approximately 4,600 clones, around 78% occurring once. Sequencing input: lung tumor tissue. These receptors were obtained from a human donor with non-small cell lung cancer.

The chain has TRBV4-1 and TRBJ1-3, with D unclear. CDR1 and CDR2 (germline): MGHRA, YSYEKL. The CDR3 length is 16 residues. V was trimmed by 4 bases and J by 0 bases, leaving 13 bases between them. The CDR3 DNA sequence: TGCGCCAGCAGCCCCCAAGAGCGTTTCTCTGGAAACACCATATATTTT. Translated, it gives CASSPQERFSGNTIYF.

The rearrangement uses TRBV7-8 and TRBJ2-3; D might be TRBD2 (7 bases). The V end was cut by 1 base, the J end by 6 bases, with 26 bases between. The CDR3 spans 19 residues. The germline gives CDR1 SGHVS, CDR2 FQNEAQ. The CDR3 loop reads CASSLEGEGGAGVEDTQYF. In nucleotides, the CDR3 is TGTGCCAGCAGCTTAGAGGGAGAGGGGGGGGCAGGTGTAGAGGATACGCAGTATTTT.

CDR3 in amino acids: CASSGVSGSEDEQFF. CDR3 in DNA: TGTGCCAGCAGTGGGGTCAGCGGGAGTGAGGATGAGCAGTTCTTC. The rearrangement joins TRBV2 to TRBJ2-1, with 8 bases matching TRBD2. Trimming took 4 bases from V and 8 from J; bases not matched to a gene: 10. The germline CDR1 and CDR2 sequences are SNHLY and FYNNEI. This CDR3 spans 15 amino acids. Variable domain in full (rest from reference TRBV2 and TRBJ2-1): EPEVTQTPSHQVTQMGQEVILRCVPISNHLYFYWYRQILGQKVEFLVSFYNNEISEKSEIFDDQFSVERPDGSNFTLKIRSTKLEDSAMYFCASSGVSGSEDEQFFGPGTRLTVL.

CDR3 sequence: CASSPRTTYRRRGQETQYF. In nucleotides, the CDR3 is TGTGCCAGCAGCCCCCGCACTACCTACCGGAGGAGGGGACAAGAGACCCAGTACTTC. The chain employs TRBV11-2 and TRBJ2-5; D might be TRBD2 (6 bases). Trimming cost V 5 bases and J 2 bases, with 27 bases left between them. This CDR3 region has 19 residues. CDR1 SGHAT and CDR2 FQNNGV come from the germline V gene.

The genes are TRBV5-5 and TRBJ2-2; TRBD1 is a possible D gene (8 bases). CDR3 length: 13 amino acids. Germline V gene data show CDR1 as SGHKS and CDR2 as YYEKEE (reference sequence). The germline V and J ends were trimmed by 6 bases and 6 bases, with 12 bases remaining between them. This CDR3 is CASNRGGAGELFF. CDR3 DNA sequence: TGTGCCAGCAACAGGGGGGGGGCCGGGGAGCTGTTTTTT.

This chain connects TRBV2 to TRBJ2-7, with 12 positions matching TRBD1. The CDR3 loop spans 14 amino acids. From germline, CDR1 is SNHLY and CDR2 FYNNEI. V dropped 6 bases and J dropped 7; count of bases not matched to a gene: 7. This chain's CDR3 is CASRPGQGAREQYF. In nucleotides, the CDR3 is TGTGCCAGCAGGCCGGGACAGGGGGCGCGGGAGCAGTACTTC. Variable domain in full (rest from reference TRBV2 and TRBJ2-7): EPEVTQTPSHQVTQMGQEVILRCVPISNHLYFYWYRQILGQKVEFLVSFYNNEISEKSEIFDDQFSVERPDGSNFTLKIRSTKLEDSAMYFCASRPGQGAREQYFGPGTRLTVT.

This chain uses TRBV6-6 with TRBJ2-7; no clear D gene. The CDR3 sequence is 13 residues long. Trimming stripped 6 bases from V and 3 bases from J, with 12 bases between. CDR1 MNHNY and CDR2 SVGAGI come from the germline V gene (reference sequence). Here the CDR3 reads CASSPRSLYEQYF. CDR3 coding DNA: TGTGCCAGCAGCCCTCGCTCACTCTACGAGCAGTACTTC.

The chain joins TRBV12-1 to TRBJ1-5; the table calls TRBD1, which could not be checked here. TRBV12-1 is described as a pseudogene. This CDR3 has 16 amino acids. Here the CDR3 DNA reads TGTGCCAGCAGCCTCTCGCTTCACAGGGTCAATCAGCCCCAGCATTTT. This encodes CASSLSLHRVNQPQHF.